The 9 T cell receptor beta chains below all came from one sample that was sequenced in a study of T cells after yellow fever vaccination (dated by TCRdb to between 2019 and 2020). Library method: 5' RACE. This sample was sequenced with an Illumina HiSeq 2500. The public reads were quality trimmed at Q25 with fastp and then assembled into clones with MiXCR by TCRdb, keeping productive beta chains. Here each entry gathers all rows of one CDR3 protein and keeps the most common genes and DNA. The sample table contains around 550,000 distinct CDR3 sequences; only one count was recorded for 15% to 20% of them. The ten largest clones capture 14% of the sample. Interpreted using the paper, the treatment or condition label stands for: live attenuated yellow fever vaccine strain. The sample was PBMCs, taken 15 days after the yellow fever booster vaccination. The receptors were sampled from a man aged 25-45 years who received the YFV17D yellow fever vaccine.

The CDR3 protein is CSVDRRPSNYGYTF. The CDR3 bases are TGCAGCGTGGACAGGCGTCCTTCTAACTATGGCTACACCTTC. The chain joins TRBV29-1 to TRBJ1-2, with 7 bases lining up with TRBD1. The length of the CDR3 is 14 residues. Losses at the gene ends were 6 bases for V and 0 bases for J; bases not matched to a gene: 7. Germline V lookup: CDR1 SQVTM, CDR2 ANQGSEA.

Only a few counts were recorded for this clonotype. V is TRBV3-1 and J is TRBJ2-1, with D hard to call. The germline V gene encodes CDR1 LGHDT and CDR2 YNNKEL (reference sequence). The CDR3 runs to 12 residues. The V gene lost 7 bases and the J gene lost 7 bases, with 11 bases spanning the gap. The CDR3, as DNA: TGTGCCAGCAACTTCCTGGGTAATGAGCAGTTCTTC. It codes for CASNFLGNEQFF.

The table lists this clonotype with a few counts. The V call is TRBV6-1, the J call TRBJ2-4; 8 nucleotides align to TRBD1. This CDR3 spans 14 amino acids. Losses at the gene ends were 9 bases for V and 2 bases for J; bases not matched to a gene: 6. Germline V CDR1 and CDR2: MNHNS, SASEGT. CDR3 sequence: CASQGAWPKNIQYF. The DNA of the CDR3 is TGTGCCAGTCAGGGGGCATGGCCCAAAAACATTCAGTACTTC.

The chain is built from TRBV5-1 and TRBJ2-5; D unresolved. V lost 1 base, J lost 2 bases, and 12 bases lay in between. The CDR3 loop spans 15 amino acids. Germline V lookup: CDR1 SGHRS, CDR2 YFSETQ. In nucleotides, the CDR3 is TGCGCCAGCAGCTTGCCGCTCCATACTCAAGAGACCCAGTACTTC. Translating gives CASSLPLHTQETQYF.

The V gene is TRBV20-1, the J gene TRBJ2-2; the D gene is possibly TRBD2 (6 bases). In germline, CDR1 is DFQATT, CDR2 SNEGSKA (reference sequence). The CDR3 loop spans 13 amino acids. Trimming took 6 bases from V and 5 from J, leaving 13 bases between them. CDR3: CSASRRGTGELFF. Here the CDR3 DNA reads TGCAGTGCATCCCGTCGGGGGACCGGGGAGCTGTTTTTT.

The chain is built from TRBV20-1 and TRBJ2-7; TRBD2 matches at 9 bases. The CDR3 has 14 residues. From germline, CDR1 is DFQATT and CDR2 SNEGSKA (reference sequence). After removal of 3 bases from V and 0 bases from J, the junction contained 3 bases not matched to a gene. The CDR3 sequence: CSARSAGGSYEQYF. The CDR3 nucleotides read TGCAGTGCTAGGTCAGCGGGAGGCTCCTACGAGCAGTACTTC.

This clonotype was seen a few times. This chain links TRBV7-8 with TRBJ2-2; D may correspond to TRBD1 or TRBD2 (5 bases each). Germline V CDR1 and CDR2: SGHVS, FQNEAQ. The V end lost 0 bases, the J end lost 7 bases, and 12 bases lay between the germline ends. The CDR3 has 15 residues. The CDR3 sequence is CASSLAEARGGELFF. The CDR3 DNA is TGTGCCAGCAGCTTAGCGGAGGCTAGGGGCGGGGAGCTGTTTTTT. Full variable domain (rest looked up from reference TRBV7-8 and TRBJ2-2): GAGVSQSPRYKVAKRGQDVALRCDPISGHVSLFWYQQALGQGPEFLTYFQNEAQLDKSGLPSDRFFAERPEGSVSTLKIQRTQQEDSAVYLCASSLAEARGGELFFGEGSRLTVL.

This clonotype was recorded many times. The V call is TRBV7-2, the J call TRBJ2-1; D is perhaps TRBD2 (5 bases). Germline lookup yields CDR1 SGHTA and CDR2 FQGNSA. The CDR3 consists of 11 residues. V was pared by 5 bases and J by 10 bases, with 9 bases between. CDR3 in DNA: TGTGCCAGCAGCCCGCGGGTAGAGCAGTTCTTC. Its translation: CASSPRVEQFF.

This clonotype was recorded a few times. V and J are TRBV12-3 or TRBV12-4 and TRBJ2-7; possible D gene TRBD1, 5 bases. The CDR3 is 13 amino acids. Trimming removed 2 bases at V and 9 bases at J, with 14 bases between. The CDR3 spells CASSLYSRVAQYF. CDR3 coding DNA: TGTGCCAGCAGTTTATATAGCAGGGTAGCGCAGTACTTC.